Detailed here is one TCR beta chain. The antigen it binds to is not known. Relative to the germline gene, one junction end is altered; a read error may explain this. Genomic DNA was isolated and then used for the TCRbeta deep sequencing. TCRbeta CDR3 sequencing and initial data processing were performed as a commercial service with the immunoSEQ assay. In the paper's pipeline: Reads were demultiplexed, adapter and primer sequences were removed, similar clones were merged by frequency-ratio clustering, and V, D, J genes were annotated with IMGT. TCRdb mirrors the immuneACCESS table, restricted to in-frame sequences. Some clones are absent from its copies; in checked studies, under half trace to an unresolved V gene, and the reason for the others is unknown. The D gene and trimming were derived from the DNA, and the V and J assignments and clone size from that table. The sample table shows about 13,000 clones, and 78% are seen once. The ten largest clones add up to about 30% of the sample.

Looking up the germline V gene (reference sequence) yields CDR1 LNHDA and CDR2 SQIVND. The CDR3 covers 15 residues, taking in both the cysteine and the phenylalanine. The only DNA kept is the CDR3, 45 bases in frame from the first base. This entry comes from a study of somatic mutations in T cells in chronic GVHD (dated by TCRdb to 2020 to 2021). For sorting, staining was performed with anti-CD3, anti-CD4, anti-CD8 and a Vbeta20 antibody from the IOTest Beta Mark kit on a FACSAria III, and a purity above 98% was achieved. Peripheral blood was drawn into sodium heparin tubes, and mononuclear cells were separated by Ficoll-Paque PLUS density gradient centrifugation. Before TCRbeta deep sequencing, the CD4+ Vbeta20+, CD4+ Vbeta20-, and CD8+ T cell fractions were FACS-sorted.

The sequence was obtained from a male patient between 45 and 59 years old with chronic graft-versus-host disease. After a transplant, some T cells may have been passed on by the graft donor. The rearranged chain carries TRBV19 and TRBJ2-7; TRBD1 is perhaps the D gene, given 6 matching bases. Material: Vbeta20-negative CD4+ T cells from blood. The intended sense of this specimen's cell subset or site label: CD4+ T cells sorted as TCR Vbeta20 negative by flow cytometry. Here the CDR3 is given as CASSPMGAASYEQCF. The DNA sequence reads TGTGCCAGTAGCCCCATGGGGGCCGCATCCTACGAGCAGTGCTTC.